Described below is a single TCR beta chain sequence and its context. The target antigen is unknown. Germline V lookup: CDR1 MNHNS, CDR2 SASEGT. The CDR3 runs to 16 residues. V trimming: 4 bases; J trimming: 3 bases; junction bases outside the gene matches: 7. This entry comes from a study of T cells after yellow fever vaccination. Findings of the study overall: The study noted that FACS-sorted repertoires could contain abundant clonotypes contaminating from the bulk population. Clones that expanded after primary vaccination mostly reappeared after the booster (roughly 96% CD4, about 89% CD8).

TCRdb re-called the 5' RACE reads through MiXCR, storing one row per CDR3 protein. Of approximately 550,000 distinct CDR3 sequences listed, about 19% are singletons. This chain uses TRBV6-1 with TRBJ2-3, with 10 bases fitting TRBD2. The sequence derives from a young man who received the YFV17D yellow fever vaccine. Here the sequenced sample was PBMCs, taken 15 days after the yellow fever booster vaccination. The CDR3 sequence: CASSGQAGGVTDTQYF. CDR3 sequence (DNA): TGTGCCAGCAGTGGTCAAGCGGGAGGGGTAACAGATACGCAGTATTTT.